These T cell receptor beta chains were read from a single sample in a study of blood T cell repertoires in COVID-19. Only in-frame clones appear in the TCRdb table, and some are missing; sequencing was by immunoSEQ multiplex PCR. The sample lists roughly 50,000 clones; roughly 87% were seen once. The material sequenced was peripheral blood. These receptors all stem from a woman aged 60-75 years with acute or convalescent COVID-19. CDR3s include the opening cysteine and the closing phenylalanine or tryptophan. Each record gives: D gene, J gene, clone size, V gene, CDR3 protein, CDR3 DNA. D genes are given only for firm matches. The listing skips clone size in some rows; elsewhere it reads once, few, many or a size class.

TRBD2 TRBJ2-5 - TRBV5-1 CASSLGLAGLLETQYF TGCGCCAGCAGCTTGGGGCTAGCGGGGTTATTAGAGACCCAGTACTTC
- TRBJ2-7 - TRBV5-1 CASSFGGSVWEQYF TGCGCCAGCAGCTTTGGGGGGTCCGTGTGGGAGCAGTACTTC
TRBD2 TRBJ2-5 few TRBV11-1 CASSSHPLAEMETQYF TGTGCCAGCAGCTCCCATCCCCTAGCGGAAATGGAGACCCAGTACTTC
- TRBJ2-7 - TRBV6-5 CASKIEQAEYF TGTGCCAGCAAAATAGAACAGGCGGAGTACTTC
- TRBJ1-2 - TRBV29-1 CSVEGWGHLRYGYTF TGCAGCGTTGAAGGTTGGGGACACCTGAGGTATGGCTACACCTTC
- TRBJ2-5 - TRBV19 CASSNQMGLQETQYF TGTGCCAGTAGTAATCAGATGGGGCTACAAGAGACCCAGTACTTC
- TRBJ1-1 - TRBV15 CATSNSEVNTEAFF TGTGCCACCAGCAATTCAGAAGTGAACACTGAAGCTTTCTTT
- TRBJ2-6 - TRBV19 CASSAKGGAGANVLTF TGTGCCAGTAGTGCGAAAGGGGGAGCTGGGGCCAACGTCCTGACTTTC
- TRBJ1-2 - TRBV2 CASSNRVEGYTF TGTGCCAGCAGTAACAGGGTTGAAGGCTACACCTTC
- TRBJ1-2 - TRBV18 CASSPPAPNYGYTF TGTGCCAGCTCACCACCGGCCCCTAACTATGGCTACACCTTC
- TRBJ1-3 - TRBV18 CASSPAAGNTIYF TGTGCCAGCTCACCAGCGGCCGGAAACACCATATATTTT
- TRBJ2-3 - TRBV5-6 CASSLSVRAGTDTQYF TGTGCCAGCAGCTTGTCGGTCAGGGCCGGCACAGATACGCAGTATTTT
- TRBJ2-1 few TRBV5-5 CASSLVQGSSYNEQFF TGTGCCAGCAGCTTGGTGCAGGGTAGCTCCTACAATGAGCAGTTCTTC
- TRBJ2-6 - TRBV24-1 CATSSQAGANVLTF TGTGCCACCAGTTCTCAGGCCGGGGCCAACGTCCTGACTTTC
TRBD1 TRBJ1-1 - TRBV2 CASSSRTGNTEAFF TGTGCCAGCAGCTCCAGGACAGGGAACACTGAAGCTTTCTTT
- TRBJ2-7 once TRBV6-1 CASSDLSSYEQYF TGTGCCAGCAGTGACCTCTCGAGCTACGAGCAGTACTTC
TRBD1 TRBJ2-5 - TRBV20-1 CSASDRDETQYF TGCAGTGCCAGTGACAGGGATGAGACCCAGTACTTC
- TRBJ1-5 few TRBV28 CASSPASNQPQHF TGTGCCAGCAGCCCAGCGTCTAATCAGCCCCAGCATTTT
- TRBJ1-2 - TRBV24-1 CATSDRAGPNYGYTF TGTGCCACCAGTGATCGTGCAGGGCCGAACTATGGCTACACCTTC
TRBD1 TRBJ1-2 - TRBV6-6 CASSSGQGYGYTF TGTGCCAGCAGTTCCGGACAGGGGTATGGCTACACCTTC
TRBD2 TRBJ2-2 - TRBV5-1 CASRLAGNTGELFF TGCGCCAGCAGACTAGCGGGGAACACCGGGGAGCTGTTTTTT
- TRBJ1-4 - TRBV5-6 CASSLAGLHGKLFF TGTGCCAGCAGCTTGGCAGGCCTCCATGGAAAACTGTTTTTT
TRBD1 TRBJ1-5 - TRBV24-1 CATSDSGQGEFNQPQHF TGTGCCACCAGTGATTCGGGACAGGGGGAATTCAATCAGCCCCAGCATTTT
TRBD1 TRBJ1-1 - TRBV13 CASSGTARQAFF TGTGCCAGCAGCGGGACAGCGCGGCAAGCTTTCTTT
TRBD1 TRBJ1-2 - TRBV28 CASSPARTGAGYGYTF TGTGCCAGCAGTCCGGCGAGGACAGGGGCAGGTTATGGCTACACCTTC
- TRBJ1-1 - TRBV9 CASTKVGGGEAFF TGTGCCAGCACCAAGGTGGGGGGTGGTGAAGCTTTCTTT
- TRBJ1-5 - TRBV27 CASSSLGEGNQPQHF TGTGCCAGCAGTTCGTTGGGGGAGGGCAATCAGCCCCAGCATTTT
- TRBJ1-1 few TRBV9 CASSSAYMNTEAFF TGTGCCAGCTCTAGTGCATACATGAACACTGAAGCTTTCTTT
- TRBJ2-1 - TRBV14 CASSLHGNAGDNEQFF TGTGCCAGCAGCCTCCACGGGAACGCAGGGGACAATGAGCAGTTCTTC
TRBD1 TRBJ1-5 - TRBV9 CASSTGQGDSNQPQHF TGTGCCAGCAGCACTGGACAGGGGGATAGCAATCAGCCCCAGCATTTT
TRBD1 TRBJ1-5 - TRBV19 CASSTGTGKGQPQHF TGTGCCAGTAGTACCGGGACAGGAAAGGGTCAGCCCCAGCATTTT
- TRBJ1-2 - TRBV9 CASSVGYGNYGYTF TGTGCCAGCAGCGTAGGGTACGGGAACTATGGCTACACCTTC
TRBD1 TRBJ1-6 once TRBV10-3 CAIREGRQGNYNSPLHF TGTGCCATCAGGGAGGGGAGACAGGGAAACTATAATTCACCCCTCCACTTT
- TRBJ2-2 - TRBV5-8 CASSRGQSNTGELFF TGTGCCAGCAGCCGCGGACAGTCGAATACCGGGGAGCTGTTTTTT
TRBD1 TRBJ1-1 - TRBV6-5 CASAPGTANTEAFF TGTGCCAGCGCCCCCGGGACAGCCAACACTGAAGCTTTCTTT
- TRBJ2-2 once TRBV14 CASSQALSRTGELFF TGTGCCAGCAGCCAAGCACTTTCGAGGACCGGGGAGCTGTTTTTT
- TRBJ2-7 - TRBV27 CASRARQLTYEQYF TGTGCCAGCCGGGCCAGACAGTTAACCTACGAGCAGTACTTC
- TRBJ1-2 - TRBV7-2 CASSLVTANYGYTF TGTGCCAGCAGCTTAGTTACAGCTAACTATGGCTACACCTTC
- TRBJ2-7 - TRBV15 CATSREGGVVTAQYF TGTGCCACCAGCAGAGAAGGGGGAGTCGTCACGGCGCAGTACTTC
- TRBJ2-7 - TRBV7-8 CASSFGTSIYEQYF TGTGCCAGCAGCTTTGGGACATCTATCTACGAGCAGTACTTC
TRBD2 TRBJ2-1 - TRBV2 CASSGRLAGGNEQFF TGTGCCAGCAGTGGCCGACTAGCGGGGGGAAATGAGCAGTTCTTC
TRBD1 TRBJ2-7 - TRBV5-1 CASSQDRDYYEQYF TGCGCCAGCAGCCAGGACAGGGATTACTACGAGCAGTACTTC
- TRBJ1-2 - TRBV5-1 CASSSSGQPNYGYTF TGCGCCAGCAGCTCGTCCGGACAGCCTAACTATGGCTACACCTTC
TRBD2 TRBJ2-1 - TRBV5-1 CASSLGLLAGYNEQFF TGCGCCAGCAGCTTGGGCTTACTAGCGGGCTACAATGAGCAGTTCTTC
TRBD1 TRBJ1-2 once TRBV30 CAWSGGGRGLRYFYGYTF TGTGCCTGGAGTGGGGGGGGCAGGGGGCTTCGCTACTTCTATGGCTACACCTTC
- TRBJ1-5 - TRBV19 CASTRGRSNQPQHF TGTGCCAGTACTCGGGGAAGGAGCAATCAGCCCCAGCATTTT
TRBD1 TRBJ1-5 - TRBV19 CASTYGTGGGQPQHF TGTGCCAGTACGTATGGAACAGGGGGTGGTCAGCCCCAGCATTTT
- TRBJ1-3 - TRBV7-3 CASSPLPGNTIYF TGTGCCAGCAGCCCCCTTCCTGGAAACACCATATATTTT
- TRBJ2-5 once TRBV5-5 CASSAGPNQETQYF TGTGCCAGCAGCGCGGGACCGAACCAAGAGACCCAGTACTTC
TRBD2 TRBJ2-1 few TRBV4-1 CASSQTTSGRINEQFF TGCGCCAGCAGCCAGACCACTAGCGGGAGGATCAATGAGCAGTTCTTC
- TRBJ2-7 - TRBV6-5 CASHGSGSGEQYF TGTGCCTCGCATGGGAGTGGGTCGGGCGAGCAGTACTTC
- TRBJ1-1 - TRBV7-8 CASSSPGQNTEAFF TGTGCCAGCAGCTCACCCGGACAGAACACTGAAGCTTTCTTT